Below are 20 T cell receptor beta chains sequenced from a single sample in a study of response to subunit inactivated influenza vaccine. TCRdb ran MiXCR on the RT-PCR reads and lists one entry per CDR3 protein. The table lists 200,000 to 300,000 distinct CDR3 sequences, over 9% of them singletons. Specimen: non-naive T cells sorted from PBMCs, collected roughly 2 weeks before vaccination. These receptors came from a man aged 50 to 60 who received an inactivated influenza vaccine.

The V call is TRBV2, the J call TRBJ1-2, with D maybe TRBD1 (6 bases). Germline V CDR1 and CDR2: SNHLY, FYNNEI. V was cut by 7 bases and J by 6 bases, with 12 bases left in between. CDR3 length: 12 residues. CDR3 protein: CASNVAGDGYTF. CDR3 DNA: TGTGCCAGCAATGTGGCAGGGGATGGCTACACCTTC.

This clonotype was seen many times. V and J are TRBV5-6 and TRBJ1-1; D is possibly TRBD1 (5 bases). V was cut by 1 base and J by 3 bases, with 10 bases left in between. Germline V gene sequence: CDR1 SGHDT, CDR2 YYEEEE. CDR3 length equals 14 residues. As DNA, the CDR3 is TGTGCCAGCAGCTTGTACGGGGCGCACACTGAAGCTTTCTTT. Translation: CASSLYGAHTEAFF.

This clonotype has more than one count but fewer than ten. The V gene is TRBV5-1, the J gene TRBJ1-1; a weak D match, TRBD1 (5 bases). Germline V gene lookup returns CDR1 SGHRS and CDR2 YFSETQ. Trimming stripped 0 bases from V and 2 bases from J, with 8 bases between. This CDR3 has 14 amino acids. The CDR3 reads CASSLDRINTEAFF. The CDR3 DNA reads as TGCGCCAGCAGCTTGGACAGGATAAACACTGAAGCTTTCTTT.

In its sample, this clonotype was seen a few times. The chain joins TRBV11-1 to TRBJ2-3; no definite D call. The V end lost 1 base, the J end lost 5 bases, and 7 bases lay between the germline ends. The CDR3 contains 13 residues. Germline loops: CDR1 SGHAT, CDR2 FQDESV (reference sequence). CDR3 DNA: TGTGCCAGCAGCTTAGTCGGTTTAGATACGCAGTATTTT. Protein product: CASSLVGLDTQYF.

The chain employs TRBV12-3 or TRBV12-4 and TRBJ2-7; D unclear. The V end lost 1 base, the J end lost 2 bases, and 12 bases lay between the germline ends. The CDR3 length is 15 residues. The CDR3 DNA reads as TGTGCCAGCAGTTTAGTGGGCTTAGCACCCTACGAGCAGTACTTC. Translating it yields CASSLVGLAPYEQYF.

This clonotype was counted only a few times. CDR3 loop: CASSPQYGGFEFF. The DNA for the CDR3 is TGTGCCAGCAGCCCGCAATATGGGGGTTTCGAGTTCTTC. This chain links TRBV5-5 with TRBJ2-1; D may be TRBD1 or TRBD2 (5 bases each). V was trimmed by 4 bases and J by 14 bases, leaving 19 bases between them. There are 13 residues in the CDR3. From germline, CDR1 is SGHKS and CDR2 YYEKEE (reference sequence).

This chain uses TRBV7-3 with TRBJ2-1; 9 bases are a match to TRBD2. CDR3 size: 15 residues. V dropped 5 bases and J dropped 5; count of bases not matched to a gene: 7. Germline CDR1 and CDR2: SGHTA and FQGTGA. In DNA, the CDR3 is TGTGCCAGCAGCCCCGGGACTAGCCGGAACAATGAGCAGTTCTTC. Its protein is CASSPGTSRNNEQFF. Full variable domain (remainder filled in from reference TRBV7-3 and TRBJ2-1): GAGVSQTPSNKVTEKGKYVELRCDPISGHTALYWYRQSLGQGPEFLIYFQGTGAADDSGLPNDRFFAVRPEGSVSTLKIQRTERGDSAVYLCASSPGTSRNNEQFFGPGTRLTVL.

J is TRBJ1-4 and V is TRBV28, with 8 bases fitting TRBD1. The V gene's germline CDR1 is MDHEN and CDR2 SYDVKM. V dropped 4 bases and J dropped 4; count of bases not matched to a gene: 2. This CDR3 comprises 14 residues. The CDR3 region has the DNA TGTGCCAGCAGTTCGGGACAGGATAATGAAAAACTGTTTTTT. It yields the protein CASSSGQDNEKLFF.

This clonotype was counted a few times. This sequence joins TRBV5-1 and TRBJ1-2, with 7 nucleotides matching TRBD1. CDR1 and CDR2 (germline): SGHRS, YFSETQ. V dropped 1 base and J dropped 6; count of bases not matched to a gene: 6. This CDR3 has 14 residues. The CDR3 bases are TGCGCCAGCAGCTTGTCGGCAGGGGGAAATGGCTACACCTTC. Protein: CASSLSAGGNGYTF.

This clonotype has a count of ten or more. The rearrangement links TRBV4-1 to TRBJ1-6; no clear D. This CDR3 is built from 15 residues. With 3 bases removed from V and 6 bases from J, the gap between germline ends came to 12 bases. Looked up from germline, CDR1 is MGHRA and CDR2 is YSYEKL. The CDR3 here is CASSQASPSNSPLHF. CDR3 nucleotides: TGCGCCAGCAGCCAGGCAAGCCCGAGTAATTCACCCCTCCACTTT.

This clonotype came up many times. The chain carries TRBV18 and TRBJ2-1; the match to TRBD2 covers 13 bases. Germline-derived CDR1 and CDR2 are KGHSH and LQKENI. This CDR3 has 15 amino acids. V was pared by 3 bases and J by 14 bases, with 10 bases of the junction left unmatched. DNA for the CDR3: TGTGCCAGCTCACCCGAGACCGGGACTAGCGGGGTCGAGTTCTTC. Residues: CASSPETGTSGVEFF.

This clonotype has just a few counts. CDR3 in amino acids: CASSTPSGGRGDTQYF. In DNA, the CDR3 is TGTGCCAGCAGCACCCCTAGCGGGGGCCGGGGCGATACGCAGTATTTT. The chain links TRBV5-4 to TRBJ2-3, with 10 bases lining up with TRBD2. Germline loops: CDR1 SGHNT, CDR2 YYREEE (reference sequence). After removal of 4 bases from V and 6 bases from J, the junction contained 11 bases not matched to a gene. This CDR3 is built from 16 residues.

The chain carries TRBV9 and TRBJ2-5; D is undetermined. The CDR3 spans 12 residues. Trimming took off 6 bases at V and 3 bases at J, with 9 bases between the two ends. CDR1 is SGDLS, CDR2 YYNGEE, per germline. The CDR3 coding sequence is TGTGCCAGCAATCGCGTAGAAGAGACCCAGTACTTC. Its protein is CASNRVEETQYF.

V and J are TRBV7-9 and TRBJ2-1; 9 positions match TRBD2. V was pared by 5 bases and J by 6 bases, with 8 bases of the junction left unmatched. This CDR3 contains 15 residues. In germline, CDR1 is SEHNR, CDR2 FQNEAQ (reference sequence). CDR3 sequence: CASSPGTSNANEQFF. The CDR3 coding sequence is TGTGCCAGCAGCCCCGGGACTAGCAATGCCAATGAGCAGTTCTTC.

This clonotype was observed many times. The chain is built from TRBV7-2 and TRBJ2-3, with TRBD2 matching over 7 bases. V trimming: 2 bases; J trimming: 6 bases; junction bases outside the gene matches: 8. The CDR3 extends over 15 amino acids. Germline V gives CDR1 SGHTA, CDR2 FQGNSA. The CDR3 region is CASSLSGGSPDTQYF. CDR3 in DNA: TGTGCCAGCAGCTTAAGTGGCGGGAGCCCCGATACGCAGTATTTT. Full variable domain (remainder filled in from reference TRBV7-2 and TRBJ2-3): GAGVSQSPSNKVTEKGKDVELRCDPISGHTALYWYRQSLGQGLEFLIYFQGNSAPDKSGLPSDRFSAERTGGSVSTLTIQRTQQEDSAVYLCASSLSGGSPDTQYFGPGTRLTVL.

This clonotype was counted only a few times. The J gene is TRBJ2-2, the V gene TRBV20-1; a possible D gene is TRBD1 (6 bases). Trimming stripped 1 base from V and 3 bases from J, with 18 bases between. The CDR3 is 17 residues long. The germline gives CDR1 DFQATT, CDR2 SNEGSKA (reference sequence). The CDR3 coding sequence is TGCAGTGCTAGAGGGGCAGGGGTACGAGTGGACACCGGGGAGCTGTTTTTT. Translating it yields CSARGAGVRVDTGELFF.

This clonotype has just a few counts. This sequence joins TRBV6-2 or TRBV6-3 and TRBJ2-1; D call uncertain. Germline lookup yields CDR1 MNHEY and CDR2 SVGEGT. V dropped 10 bases and J dropped 7 bases, with 20 bases sitting between them. This CDR3 spans 14 amino acids. CDR3 DNA: TGTGCCACCACACGCCCGCCGGGCCTGAATGAGCAGTTCTTC. Protein sequence: CATTRPPGLNEQFF.

The genes are TRBV6-1 and TRBJ2-5, with D perhaps matching TRBD1 or TRBD2 (5 bases each). This CDR3 has 15 amino acids. Germline V gives CDR1 MNHNS, CDR2 SASEGT. V shed 4 bases and J shed 1 base, with 13 bases lying between them. CDR3 protein: CASSGIRGLQETQYF. The DNA for the CDR3 is TGTGCCAGCAGTGGCATCCGGGGCCTCCAAGAGACCCAGTACTTC.

This clonotype was picked up many times. DNA of the CDR3: TGCAGTGCCGGGACTAGCGGGGGTATCTCCTACAATGAGCAGTTCTTC. This translates into CSAGTSGGISYNEQFF. The chain recombines TRBV20-1 with TRBJ2-1; 14 bases fit TRBD2. Trimming removed 6 bases from V and 0 bases from J; junction bases left unmatched: 4. This CDR3 is 16 amino acids long. Per the germline V gene, CDR1 is DFQATT and CDR2 is SNEGSKA (reference sequence).

This clonotype came up many times. The chain carries TRBV29-1 and TRBJ2-3; 9 bases are a match to TRBD2. Trimming removed 7 bases from V and 6 bases from J; junction bases left unmatched: 8. The CDR3 is 13 amino acids. The germline CDR1 and CDR2 sequences are SQVTM and ANQGSEA. The CDR3 spells CSAKGTSRDTQYF. The CDR3 region has the DNA TGCAGCGCTAAAGGGACTAGCAGGGATACGCAGTATTTT.